The 20 T cell receptor beta chains reported below all come from one sample, sequenced in a study of regulatory T cells in long-lasting Graves disease. Arm-PCR of CDR3 regions with iRepertoire HTBI primers generated TCR beta libraries. TCRdb analysed the multiplex PCR reads with MiXCR anew, one entry per CDR3 protein. The sample consists of under 300,000 distinct CDR3 sequences, around 21% of them appearing once. Time point: newly diagnosed GD, antithyroid drugs for less than 3 months. The authors made the TCR library using RNA they extracted from PBMCs. The sequencing used peripheral blood mononuclear cells (PBMCs), collected at new diagnosis, from a patient treated with antithyroid drugs. These receptors were collected from a female donor with Graves disease.

This clonotype has a count of ten or more. The chain joins TRBV11-3 to TRBJ2-2, with TRBD2 matching over 11 bases. Germline CDR1 and CDR2: SGHNT and YENEEA. The V segment lost 9 bases and the J segment 7 bases; nucleotides outside the gene matches: 10. This CDR3 comprises 15 residues. This CDR3 reads CARIAGGPSDGELFF. In DNA, the CDR3 is TGTGCCAGGATAGCGGGAGGGCCCTCGGACGGGGAGCTGTTTTTT.

In this sample, this clonotype turned up a few times. This chain links TRBV27 with TRBJ2-7; D remains unclear. The CDR3 length is 13 residues. Germline-derived CDR1 and CDR2 are MNHEY and SMNVEV (reference sequence). V lost 4 bases and J lost 4, with 11 bases in between. The CDR3 DNA reads as TGTGCCAGCAGTTCCGTCAGAAAATACGAGCAGTACTTC. It translates to CASSSVRKYEQYF.

This clonotype came up a few times. The chain is built from TRBV6-2 or TRBV6-3 and TRBJ1-6; TRBD1 is a possible D gene (5 bases). With 4 bases removed from V and 5 bases from J, the gap between germline ends came to 15 bases. Germline CDR1 MNHEY, CDR2 SVGEGT. The CDR3 loop spans 16 amino acids. The CDR3 here is CASSSPTGANNSPLHF. The CDR3 DNA reads as TGTGCCAGCAGTTCCCCCACTGGGGCGAATAATTCACCCCTCCACTTT.

This clonotype was detected ten times or more. The V call is TRBV29-1, the J call TRBJ2-1; TRBD1 aligns across 9 bases. The ends lost 4 bases at V and 6 bases at J; junction bases unmatched: 7. The CDR3 contains 14 residues. CDR1 is SQVTM, CDR2 ANQGSEA, per germline. The CDR3 sequence is CSVARTGVFNEQFF. The CDR3 coding sequence is TGCAGCGTTGCTCGGACAGGGGTGTTCAATGAGCAGTTCTTC.

The chain recombines TRBV20-1 with TRBJ1-2, with D tentatively TRBD1 (5 bases). Per germline, CDR1 DFQATT and CDR2 SNEGSKA (reference sequence). This CDR3 comprises 14 residues. The ends were cut back, 0 bases at V and 6 bases at J, with 14 bases in the middle. CDR3 protein: CSAREDQGSDGYTF. The DNA for the CDR3 is TGCAGTGCTAGAGAAGATCAGGGTTCTGATGGCTACACCTTC.

In this sample, this clonotype turned up many times. The chain has TRBV18 and TRBJ2-1; TRBD2 matches at 9 bases. Germline CDR1 and CDR2: KGHSH and LQKENI. Unmatched junction bases numbered 7, after V lost 6 bases and J lost 4 bases. The CDR3 contains 15 residues. The DNA for the CDR3 is TGTGCCAGCTCCTCGGGACTAGCAGCGTACAATGAGCAGTTCTTC. This encodes CASSSGLAAYNEQFF.

This clonotype was recorded at least ten times. As DNA, the CDR3 is TGTGCCAGCAGGGTGGCAAGGGAAGCTTTCTTT. Protein sequence: CASRVAREAFF. The V and J genes are TRBV12-3 or TRBV12-4 and TRBJ1-1; D is uncertain. The CDR3 loop spans 11 amino acids. Trimming shortened V by 6 bases and J by 8 bases, and 10 bases separated the two germline ends.

Turning to this clonotype: A read error likely explains this, since a far larger clone differs by one base. V gene TRBV11-2 combines with J gene TRBJ1-1; D gene uncertain. In germline, CDR1 is SGHAT, CDR2 FQNNGV. V was trimmed by 1 base and J by 4 bases, leaving 10 bases between them. The CDR3 consists of 14 residues. CDR3 bases: TGTGCCAGCAGCTTAGGGGGAGACATCACTGAAGCTTTCTTT. This sequence encodes CASSLGGDITEAFF.

This clonotype was seen repeatedly, ten times or more. The V gene is TRBV7-3, the J gene TRBJ2-4; no reliable D call. This CDR3 spans 15 amino acids. Trimming removed 5 bases from V and 0 bases from J, with 11 bases in between. Germline values: CDR1 SGHTA, CDR2 FQGTGA. Here the CDR3 DNA reads TGTGCCAGCAGCCCCATCCCGCTAGCCAAAAACATTCAGTACTTC. Its translation: CASSPIPLAKNIQYF.

This chain connects TRBV7-7 to TRBJ2-5, with unresolved D. CDR1 is SSHAT and CDR2 is FNYEAQ in the germline V gene (reference sequence). CDR3 length: 14 amino acids. V was cut by 5 bases and J by 3 bases, with 13 bases left in between. The CDR3, as DNA: TGTGCCAGCAGCATCACCACATCGGAAGAGACCCAGTACTTC. Translating gives CASSITTSEETQYF.

This clonotype was seen only a few times. This chain links TRBV6-1 with TRBJ2-3; TRBD2 matches 7 bases. Losses at the gene ends were 5 bases for V and 1 base for J; bases not matched to a gene: 6. The CDR3 extends over 15 amino acids. The germline V gene has CDR1 MNHNS and CDR2 SASEGT. In nucleotides, the CDR3 is TGTGCCAGCAGTCTAAAGCGGGGACGCACAGATACGCAGTATTTT. Translated: CASSLKRGRTDTQYF.

This clonotype was observed many times. The V gene is TRBV5-8, the J gene TRBJ1-5; D unresolved. CDR1 and CDR2 (germline): SGHTS, YDEGEE. The CDR3 contains 16 residues. V gave up 4 bases and J gave up 0 bases, with 14 bases separating them. In DNA, the CDR3 is TGTGCCAGCAGCAGGGATCTCTACAATAGCAATCAGCCCCAGCATTTT. Translating it yields CASSRDLYNSNQPQHF.

This clonotype was counted many times. This chain joins TRBV20-1 and TRBJ1-1; no definite D call. V was cut by 3 bases and J by 1 base, with 6 bases left in between. Germline V gene sequence: CDR1 DFQATT, CDR2 SNEGSKA (reference sequence). CDR3 length equals 12 residues. CDR3 in DNA: TGCAGTGCTAGCTGGGGGAACACTGAAGCTTTCTTT. Its translation: CSASWGNTEAFF.

The chain recombines TRBV29-1 with TRBJ1-1; 8 nucleotides align to TRBD1. Germline-derived CDR1 and CDR2 are SQVTM and ANQGSEA. The V segment lost 6 bases and the J segment 4 bases; nucleotides outside the gene matches: 4. The length of the CDR3 is 12 residues. As DNA, the CDR3 is TGCAGCGTGGGGACAGGAATCACTGAAGCTTTCTTT. Its translation is CSVGTGITEAFF.

The sample holds many counts of this clonotype. The DNA for the CDR3 is TGTGCCAGCAGTTCCAGGACAGGGGGCGCCGAGACCCAGTACTTC. Translated: CASSSRTGGAETQYF. This chain links TRBV28 with TRBJ2-5; 11 nucleotides agree with TRBD1. This CDR3 has 15 amino acids. V lost 4 bases to trimming and J lost 5 bases; unmatched junction nucleotides: 6. Germline V gives CDR1 MDHEN, CDR2 SYDVKM.

A remark on this clonotype: Only one base separates this from a far larger clonotype, so it likely reflects a read error. The rearrangement uses TRBV20-1 and TRBJ2-4, with 13 bases aligning to TRBD2. Germline CDR1 and CDR2: DFQATT and SNEGSKA (reference sequence). Trimming cost V 6 bases and J 13 bases; bases outside gene matches: 12. CDR3 length: 14 amino acids. DNA for the CDR3: TGCAGTGCCCCTTGGACTAGCGGGAGCAAAGAGCAGTACTTC. Translation: CSAPWTSGSKEQYF.

As regards this clonotype: Given a much more abundant clone one base away, this may be a read error. The chain recombines TRBV6-1 with TRBJ1-2; D unresolved. CDR1 MNHNS and CDR2 SASEGT come from the germline V gene. The CDR3 covers 15 residues. Deletions cut 8 bases from V and 6 bases from J, with 22 bases between. The CDR3 reads CASRRKMDGIDGYTF. The CDR3 region has the DNA TGTGCCAGCCGTCGAAAAATGGACGGAATCGATGGCTACACCTTC.

This chain links TRBV9 with TRBJ1-2; D uncertain. The CDR3 contains 15 residues. Germline loops: CDR1 SGDLS, CDR2 YYNGEE. V was clipped by 5 bases and J by 5 bases, with 19 bases between them. The CDR3 DNA is TGTGCCAGCAGGGAACGTGGACCTGGCGTTTATGGCTACACCTTC. Translating gives CASRERGPGVYGYTF. Looking up the rest from reference TRBV9 and TRBJ1-2 gives the full variable domain: DSGVTQTPKHLITATGQRVTLRCSPRSGDLSVYWYQQSLDQGLQFLIQYYNGEERAKGNILERFSAQQFPDLHSELNLSSLELGDSALYFCASRERGPGVYGYTFGSGTRLTVV.

The chain couples TRBV28 to TRBJ1-2; 7 bases map to TRBD1. CDR1 is MDHEN, CDR2 SYDVKM, per germline. The CDR3 loop spans 13 amino acids. V trimming: 4 bases; J trimming: 1 base; junction bases outside the gene matches: 0. CDR3 sequence reads: CASSYRGNYGYTF. CDR3 sequence (DNA): TGTGCCAGCAGTTACAGGGGTAACTATGGCTACACCTTC.

This clonotype has just a few counts. The chain links TRBV7-9 to TRBJ2-5; D is unresolved. Germline CDR1 SEHNR, CDR2 FQNEAQ (reference sequence). The CDR3 runs to 14 residues. V lost 1 base, J lost 5 bases, and 11 bases lay in between. As DNA, the CDR3 is TGTGCCAGCAGCTTAGGACGGCTGGGGGAGACCCAGTACTTC. Translation gives CASSLGRLGETQYF.